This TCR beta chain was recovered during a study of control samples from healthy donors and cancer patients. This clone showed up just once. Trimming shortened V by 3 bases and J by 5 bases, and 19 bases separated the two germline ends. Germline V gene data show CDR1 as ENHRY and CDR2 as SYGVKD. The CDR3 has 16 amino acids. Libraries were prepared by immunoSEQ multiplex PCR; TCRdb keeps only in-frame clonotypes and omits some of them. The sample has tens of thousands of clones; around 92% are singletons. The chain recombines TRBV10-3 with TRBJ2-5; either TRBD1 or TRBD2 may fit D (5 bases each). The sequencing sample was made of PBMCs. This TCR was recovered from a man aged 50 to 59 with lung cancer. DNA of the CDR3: TGTGCCATCAGTGACCCCGAGGGGCTAGCAATGGAGACCCAGTACTTC. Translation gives CAISDPEGLAMETQYF.